Listed below are T cell receptor beta chains from one sample, sequenced in a study of T-cell memory formation after mild COVID-19. TCRdb re-derived calls from the 5' RACE reads in MiXCR, one entry per CDR3 protein. The data contain 200,000 to 300,000 distinct CDR3 sequences, roughly 9.4% of them seen just once; the ten biggest clones take up roughly a fifth. The sample comprised PBMCs or a T cell subset sorted from them (not recorded which). The source of these receptors is a man aged 18 to 30 who had mild COVID-19 (a few samples of this study predate the infection). Cell type and time point are not known. The CDR3 runs from the conserved cysteine through the conserved F or W. The D gene is left open where the match is weak. A row's size may be missing; if present it is once, few, many or a size class.

.	TRBV5-1	TRBJ1-1	.	TGCGCCAGCAGCTTGGTAAATAGTCAAGCTTTCTTT	CASSLVNSQAFF
.	TRBV9	TRBJ1-2	few	TGTGCCAGCAGCGCGGGTGGGCACTATGGCTACACCTTC	CASSAGGHYGYTF
.	TRBV18	TRBJ1-6	few	TGTGCCAGCTCACCGGACGGGTATAATTCACCCCTCCACTTT	CASSPDGYNSPLHF
.	TRBV12-5	TRBJ1-1	few	TGTGCTAGTGGTTTGGTACGAGGCCTTCAAGAAGCTTTCTTT	CASGLVRGLQEAFF
TRBD2	TRBV3-1	TRBJ2-1	.	TGTGCCAGCAGCCAAGATTTGTCTAGCGGGGCAGACAATGAGCAGTTCTTC	CASSQDLSSGADNEQFF
.	TRBV4-1	TRBJ1-1	.	TGCGCCAGCAGCCAAGATGGCCCCTGGGCGAACACTGAAGCTTTCTTT	CASSQDGPWANTEAFF
.	TRBV5-5	TRBJ2-7	many	TGTGCCAGCATCTTGGGGCTTTCAAGCTCCTACGAGCAGTACTTC	CASILGLSSSYEQYF
.	TRBV29-1	TRBJ1-1	few	TGCAGCGTTGCCGGACGGGCTAACACTGAAGCTTTCTTT	CSVAGRANTEAFF
TRBD1	TRBV4-1	TRBJ1-2	.	TGCGCCAGCAGCCAGACAGGGACCTATGGCTACACCTTC	CASSQTGTYGYTF
.	TRBV5-5	TRBJ1-2	.	TGTGCCAGCACCCCGGATCTAGGTGTTGCTAACTATGGCTACACCTTC	CASTPDLGVANYGYTF
TRBD2	TRBV29-1	TRBJ2-5	.	TGCAGCGTTGGCGGGGGGGAGTATCGCCAAGAGACCCAGTACTTC	CSVGGGEYRQETQYF
TRBD1	TRBV6-6	TRBJ1-5	few	TGTGCCAGCAGTTACTCGACTTCGGACAGGGGTCAGCCCCAGCATTTT	CASSYSTSDRGQPQHF
.	TRBV7-2	TRBJ1-4	few	TGTGCCAGCAGGCCTTCGCCAACTAATGAAAAACTGTTTTTT	CASRPSPTNEKLFF